This T cell receptor (beta chain) was observed in a study of blood T cells in healthy people across ages. From germline, CDR1 is SGDLS and CDR2 YYNGEE. The CDR3 sequence is 16 residues long. Trimming took 1 base from V and 0 from J, leaving 12 bases between them. This clonotype has ten or more counts. What it binds is not known. Study observations and caveats: The study found TCR beta diversity correlated strongly with naive T cell percentage. Estimates drawn from one million T cells were deemed to understate diversity.

The second PCR ran about 7 to 12 cycles with a sample-barcoded 5' primer and J-beta primers. Each cDNA molecule received a tag from a template-switch adaptor that had 12 random nucleotides. TCRdb reanalysed the 5' RACE reads using MiXCR and keeps one entry per CDR3 protein. The profile shows about 930,000 distinct CDR3 sequences, about 28% of them singletons. The sample was also linked to a second study, of T cells of mothers and their children.

The chain carries TRBV9 and TRBJ2-3; D is unresolved. The material sequenced was blood. The receptor was isolated from a woman aged 40 to 50 in good health. Here the CDR3 reads CASSVRASFSTDTQYF. The DNA for the CDR3 is TGTGCCAGCAGCGTAAGGGCTTCCTTCAGCACAGATACGCAGTATTTT.